This TCR beta chain came from a study of response to subunit inactivated influenza vaccine. Overall study results and limits: Only a handful of new T cells, the authors suggested, are recruited with each seasonal influenza vaccination.

A few counts support this clonotype. As yet, its antigen is unknown. Germline loops: CDR1 SGHRS, CDR2 YFSETQ. The CDR3 has 14 residues. With 0 bases removed from V and 10 bases from J, the gap between germline ends came to 14 bases. TCRdb re-derived calls from the RT-PCR reads in MiXCR, one entry per CDR3 protein. The data show 860,000 or so distinct CDR3 sequences, 21% seen once. The J gene is TRBJ2-1, the V gene TRBV5-1, with D perhaps matching TRBD2 (6 bases). This clonotype was obtained from a middle-aged man who received an inactivated influenza vaccine. This material consisted of PBMCs from blood, taken more than 4 days after vaccination. CDR3 region: CASSLVGPGEEQFF. In DNA, the CDR3 is TGCGCCAGCAGCTTGGTTGGTCCGGGAGAGGAGCAGTTCTTC.